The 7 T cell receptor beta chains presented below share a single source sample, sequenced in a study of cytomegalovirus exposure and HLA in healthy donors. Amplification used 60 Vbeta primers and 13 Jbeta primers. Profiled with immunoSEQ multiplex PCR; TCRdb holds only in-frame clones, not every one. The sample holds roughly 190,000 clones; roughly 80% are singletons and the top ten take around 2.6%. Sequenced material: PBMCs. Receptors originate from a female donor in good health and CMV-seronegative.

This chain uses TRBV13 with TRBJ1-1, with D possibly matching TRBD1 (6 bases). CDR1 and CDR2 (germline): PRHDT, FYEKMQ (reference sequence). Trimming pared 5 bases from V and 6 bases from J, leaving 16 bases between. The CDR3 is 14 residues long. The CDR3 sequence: CASSLRTRTAEAFF. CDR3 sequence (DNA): TGTGCCAGCAGCCTTAGGACTCGGACAGCTGAAGCTTTCTTT.

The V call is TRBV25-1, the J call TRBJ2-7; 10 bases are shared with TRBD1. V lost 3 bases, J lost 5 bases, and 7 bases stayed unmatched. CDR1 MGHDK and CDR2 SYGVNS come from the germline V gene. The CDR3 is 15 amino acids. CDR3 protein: CASSEGGTGVDEQYF. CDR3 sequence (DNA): TGTGCCAGCAGTGAGGGAGGGACAGGGGTCGACGAGCAGTACTTC.

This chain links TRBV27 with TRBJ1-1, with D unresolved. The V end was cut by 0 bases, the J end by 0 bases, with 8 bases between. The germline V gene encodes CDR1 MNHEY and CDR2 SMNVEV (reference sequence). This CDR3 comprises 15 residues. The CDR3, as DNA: TGTGCCAGCAGTTTATCGCCCAGAATGAACACTGAAGCTTTCTTT. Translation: CASSLSPRMNTEAFF.

CDR3 loop: CASSLLAGGRETQYF. Written as DNA, the CDR3 is TGTGCCAGCAGCCTTCTAGCGGGAGGCCGGGAGACCCAGTACTTC. The chain couples TRBV5-8 to TRBJ2-7; TRBD2 aligns across 11 bases. The DNA end favors TRBJ2-5, so the J call may be wrong. This CDR3 has 15 residues. Germline-derived CDR1 and CDR2 are SGHTS and YDEGEE.

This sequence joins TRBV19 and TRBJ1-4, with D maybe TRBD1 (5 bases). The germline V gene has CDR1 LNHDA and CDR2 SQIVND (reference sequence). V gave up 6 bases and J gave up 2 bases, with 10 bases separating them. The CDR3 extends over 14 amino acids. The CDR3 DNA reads TGTGCCAGTAGAGTCGGGGGGACTAATGAAAAACTGTTTTTT. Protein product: CASRVGGTNEKLFF.

CDR3 DNA sequence: TGTGCCAGCAGCTTAGGACAGGGGGCTCATACGCAGTATTTT. It yields the protein CASSLGQGAHTQYF. The chain links TRBV11-3 to TRBJ2-3, with 10 nucleotides matching TRBD1. The CDR3 totals 14 residues. Trimming took 1 base from V and 7 from J; bases not matched to a gene: 2. CDR1 and CDR2 (germline): SGHNT, YENEEA.

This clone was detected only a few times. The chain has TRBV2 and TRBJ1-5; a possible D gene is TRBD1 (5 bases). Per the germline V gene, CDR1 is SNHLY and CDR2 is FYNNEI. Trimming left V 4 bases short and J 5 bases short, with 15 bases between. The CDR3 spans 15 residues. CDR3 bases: TGTGCCAGCAGTGGGGGGGGACGACGGGATCAGCCCCAGCATTTT. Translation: CASSGGGRRDQPQHF.